This TCR beta chain was sequenced in a study of blood T cell repertoires in COVID-19. Assay: immunoSEQ multiplex PCR; the TCRdb copy retains only in-frame clones and omits some. The profile shows around 300,000 clones, about 89% of them singletons. The V gene's germline CDR1 is SNHLY and CDR2 FYNNEI. V trimming: 4 bases; J trimming: 6 bases; junction bases outside the gene matches: 5. This CDR3 has 15 residues. The sample consisted of PBMCs or T cells enriched from blood (not recorded which). V is TRBV2 and J is TRBJ2-2, with 10 bases that match TRBD1. This TCR was sampled from a woman between 40 and 55 years old who had recovered from COVID-19. This CDR3 is CASSGTGGRAGELFF. The CDR3 nucleotides read TGTGCCAGCAGTGGGACAGGGGGTCGGGCCGGGGAGCTGTTTTTT. Combining the CDR3 with reference TRBV2 and TRBJ2-2 gives the whole variable domain EPEVTQTPSHQVTQMGQEVILRCVPISNHLYFYWYRQILGQKVEFLVSFYNNEISEKSEIFDDQFSVERPDGSNFTLKIRSTKLEDSAMYFCASSGTGGRAGELFFGEGSRLTVL.